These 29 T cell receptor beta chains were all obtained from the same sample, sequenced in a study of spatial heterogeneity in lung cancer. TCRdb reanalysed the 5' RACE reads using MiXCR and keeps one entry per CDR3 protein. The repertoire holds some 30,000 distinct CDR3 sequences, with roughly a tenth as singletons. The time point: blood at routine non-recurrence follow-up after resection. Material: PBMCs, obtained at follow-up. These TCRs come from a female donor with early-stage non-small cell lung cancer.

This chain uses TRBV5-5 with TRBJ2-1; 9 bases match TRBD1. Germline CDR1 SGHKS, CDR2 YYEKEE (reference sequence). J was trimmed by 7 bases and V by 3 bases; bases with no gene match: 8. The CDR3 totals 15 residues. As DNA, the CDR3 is TGTGCCAGCAGCTCGCCCGGGACAGGGCTGAATGAGCAGTTCTTC. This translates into CASSSPGTGLNEQFF.

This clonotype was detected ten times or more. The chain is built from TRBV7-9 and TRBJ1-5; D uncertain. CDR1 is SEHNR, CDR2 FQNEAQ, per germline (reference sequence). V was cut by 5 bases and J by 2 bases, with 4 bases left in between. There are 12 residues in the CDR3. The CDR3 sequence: CASSNGNQPQHF. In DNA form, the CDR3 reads TGTGCCAGCAGCAACGGCAATCAGCCCCAGCATTTT.

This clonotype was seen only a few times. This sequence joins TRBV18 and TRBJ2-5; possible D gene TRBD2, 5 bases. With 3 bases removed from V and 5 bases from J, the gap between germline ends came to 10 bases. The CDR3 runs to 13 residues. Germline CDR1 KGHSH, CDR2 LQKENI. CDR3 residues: CASSPDGVETQYF. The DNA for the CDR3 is TGTGCCAGCTCACCCGACGGGGTGGAGACCCAGTACTTC.

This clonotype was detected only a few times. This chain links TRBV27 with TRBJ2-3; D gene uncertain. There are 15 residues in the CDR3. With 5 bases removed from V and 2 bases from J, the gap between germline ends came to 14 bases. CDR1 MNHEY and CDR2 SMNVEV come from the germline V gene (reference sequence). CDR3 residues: CASSPLAETTDTQYF. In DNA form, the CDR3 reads TGTGCCAGCAGTCCATTAGCCGAGACCACAGATACGCAGTATTTT.

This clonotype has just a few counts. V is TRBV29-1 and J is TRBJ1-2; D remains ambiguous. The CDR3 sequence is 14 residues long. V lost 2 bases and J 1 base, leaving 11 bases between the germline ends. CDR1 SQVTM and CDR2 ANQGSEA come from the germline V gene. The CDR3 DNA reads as TGCAGCGTTGAATGGCGACGGCATAACTATGGCTACACCTTC. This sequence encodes CSVEWRRHNYGYTF.

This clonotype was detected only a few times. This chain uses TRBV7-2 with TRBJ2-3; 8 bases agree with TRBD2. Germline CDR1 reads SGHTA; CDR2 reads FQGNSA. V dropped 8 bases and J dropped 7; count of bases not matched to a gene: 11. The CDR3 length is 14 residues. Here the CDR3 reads CASGPGSGGYTQYF. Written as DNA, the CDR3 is TGTGCCAGCGGGCCCGGGAGCGGGGGTTATACGCAGTATTTT.

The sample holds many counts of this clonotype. CDR3 protein: CASSLGGEEQYF. CDR3 DNA: TGTGCCAGCAGCTTAGGTGGGGAAGAGCAGTACTTC. The rearrangement uses TRBV7-9 and TRBJ2-7, with D uncertain. Trimming shortened V by 1 base and J by 7 bases, and 8 bases separated the two germline ends. In germline, CDR1 is SEHNR, CDR2 FQNEAQ (reference sequence). CDR3 length: 12 residues.

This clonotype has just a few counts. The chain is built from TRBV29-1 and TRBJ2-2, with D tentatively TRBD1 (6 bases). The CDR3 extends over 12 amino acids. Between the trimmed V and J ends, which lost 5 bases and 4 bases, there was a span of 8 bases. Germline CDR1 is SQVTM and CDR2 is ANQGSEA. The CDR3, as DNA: TGCAGCGTTTACAGGGCCACCGGGGAGCTGTTTTTT. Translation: CSVYRATGELFF.

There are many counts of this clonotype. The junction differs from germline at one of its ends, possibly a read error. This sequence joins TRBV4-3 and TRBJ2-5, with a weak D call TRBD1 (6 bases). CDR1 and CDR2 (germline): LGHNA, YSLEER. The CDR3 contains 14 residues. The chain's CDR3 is CASSQDLGLQGSTF. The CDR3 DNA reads TGCGCCAGCAGCCAAGATCTTGGGTTGCAGGGGTCTACGTTC.

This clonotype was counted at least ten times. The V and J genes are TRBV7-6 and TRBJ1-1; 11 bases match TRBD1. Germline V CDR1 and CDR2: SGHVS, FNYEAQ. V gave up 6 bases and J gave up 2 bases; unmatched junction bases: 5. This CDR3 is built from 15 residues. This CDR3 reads CASRAGTGGNTEAFF. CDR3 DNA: TGTGCCAGCAGAGCTGGGACAGGGGGAAACACTGAAGCTTTCTTT. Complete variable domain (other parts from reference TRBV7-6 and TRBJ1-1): GAGVSQSPRYKVTKRGQDVALRCDPISGHVSLYWYRQALGQGPEFLTYFNYEAQQDKSGLPNDRFSAERPEGSISTLTIQRTEQRDSAMYRCASRAGTGGNTEAFFGQGTRLTVV.

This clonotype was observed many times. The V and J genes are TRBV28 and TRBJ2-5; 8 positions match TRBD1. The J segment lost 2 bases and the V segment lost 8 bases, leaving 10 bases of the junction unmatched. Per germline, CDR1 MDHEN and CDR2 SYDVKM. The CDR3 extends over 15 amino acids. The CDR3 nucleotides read TGTGCCAGCGGTTACCAGGGGGCCATACAAGAGACCCAGTACTTC. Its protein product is CASGYQGAIQETQYF.

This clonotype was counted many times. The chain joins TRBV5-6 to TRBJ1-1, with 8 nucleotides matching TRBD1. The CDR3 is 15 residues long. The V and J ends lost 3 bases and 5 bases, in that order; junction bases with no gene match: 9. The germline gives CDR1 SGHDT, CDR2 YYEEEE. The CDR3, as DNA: TGTGCCAGCAGCTCGAGGGCCAGGGGGCGAACTGAAGCTTTCTTT. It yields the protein CASSSRARGRTEAFF.

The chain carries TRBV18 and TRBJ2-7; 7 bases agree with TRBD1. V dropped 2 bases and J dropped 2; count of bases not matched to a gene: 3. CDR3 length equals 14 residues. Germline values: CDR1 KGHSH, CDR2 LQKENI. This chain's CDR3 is CASSPGDSPYEQYF. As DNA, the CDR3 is TGTGCCAGCTCACCAGGGGACAGTCCCTACGAGCAGTACTTC.

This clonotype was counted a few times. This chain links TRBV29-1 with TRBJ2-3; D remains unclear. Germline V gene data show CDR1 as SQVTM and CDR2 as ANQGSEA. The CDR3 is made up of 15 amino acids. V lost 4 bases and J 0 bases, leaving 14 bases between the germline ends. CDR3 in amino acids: CSVAQPMVSTDTQYF. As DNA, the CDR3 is TGCAGCGTTGCCCAACCTATGGTTAGCACAGATACGCAGTATTTT.

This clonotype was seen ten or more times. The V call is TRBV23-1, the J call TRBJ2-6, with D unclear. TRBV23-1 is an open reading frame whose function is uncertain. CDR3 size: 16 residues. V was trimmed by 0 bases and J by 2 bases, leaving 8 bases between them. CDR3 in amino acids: CASSQSSTPGANVLTF. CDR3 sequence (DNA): TGCGCCAGCAGTCAATCGAGTACGCCTGGGGCCAACGTCCTGACTTTC.

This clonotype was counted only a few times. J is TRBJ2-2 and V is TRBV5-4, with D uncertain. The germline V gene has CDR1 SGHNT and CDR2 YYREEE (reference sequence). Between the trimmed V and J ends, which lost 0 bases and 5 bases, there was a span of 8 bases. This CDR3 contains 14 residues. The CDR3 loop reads CASSLEPDTGELFF. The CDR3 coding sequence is TGTGCCAGCAGCTTGGAACCGGATACCGGGGAGCTGTTTTTT.

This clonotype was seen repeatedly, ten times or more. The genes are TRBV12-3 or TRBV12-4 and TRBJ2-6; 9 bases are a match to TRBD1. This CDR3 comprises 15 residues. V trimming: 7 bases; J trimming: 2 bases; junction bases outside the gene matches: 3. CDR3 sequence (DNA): TGTGCCAGCAAACGGACAGGGGCTGGGGCCAACGTCCTGACTTTC. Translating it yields CASKRTGAGANVLTF.

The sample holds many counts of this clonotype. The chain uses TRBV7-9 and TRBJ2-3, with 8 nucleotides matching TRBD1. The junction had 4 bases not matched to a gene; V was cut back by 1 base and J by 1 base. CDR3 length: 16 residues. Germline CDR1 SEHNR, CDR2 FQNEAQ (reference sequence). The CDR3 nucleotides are TGTGCCAGCAGCTTAGTTACAGGGGGAGGCACAGATACGCAGTATTTT. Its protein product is CASSLVTGGGTDTQYF.

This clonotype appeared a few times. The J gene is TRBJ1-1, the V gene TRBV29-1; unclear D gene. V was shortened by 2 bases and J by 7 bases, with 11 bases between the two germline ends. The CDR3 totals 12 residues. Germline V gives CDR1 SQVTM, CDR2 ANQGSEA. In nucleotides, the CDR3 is TGCAGCGTTGAAAATGGATTGAATGAAGCTTTCTTT. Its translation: CSVENGLNEAFF.

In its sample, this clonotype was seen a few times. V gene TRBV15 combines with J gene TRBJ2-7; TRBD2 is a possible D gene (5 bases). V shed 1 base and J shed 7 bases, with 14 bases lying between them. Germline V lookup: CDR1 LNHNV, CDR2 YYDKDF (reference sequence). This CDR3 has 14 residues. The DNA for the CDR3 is TGTGCCACCAGCAGAGGAGGGTCCGAGCCTGAGCAGTACTTC. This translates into CATSRGGSEPEQYF.

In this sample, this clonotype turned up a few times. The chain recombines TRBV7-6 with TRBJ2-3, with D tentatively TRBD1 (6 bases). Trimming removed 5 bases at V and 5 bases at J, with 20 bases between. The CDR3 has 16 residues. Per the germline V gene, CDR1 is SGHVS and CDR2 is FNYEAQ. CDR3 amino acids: CASSARNSKQGDTQYF. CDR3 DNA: TGTGCCAGCAGCGCGCGTAATTCTAAACAGGGAGATACGCAGTATTTT.

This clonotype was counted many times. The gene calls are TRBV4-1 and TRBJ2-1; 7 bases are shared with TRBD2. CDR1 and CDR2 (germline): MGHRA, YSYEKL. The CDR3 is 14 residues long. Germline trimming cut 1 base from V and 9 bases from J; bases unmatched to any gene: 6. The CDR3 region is CASSQGQGLGEQFF. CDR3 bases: TGCGCCAGCAGCCAAGGCCAAGGACTAGGTGAGCAGTTCTTC.

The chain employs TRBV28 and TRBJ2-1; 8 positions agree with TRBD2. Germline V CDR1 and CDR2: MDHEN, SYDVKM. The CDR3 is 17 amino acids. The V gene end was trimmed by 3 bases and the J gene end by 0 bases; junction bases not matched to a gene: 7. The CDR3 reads CASSFGLALVSYNEQFF. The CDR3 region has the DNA TGTGCCAGCAGTTTCGGACTAGCCCTCGTCTCCTACAATGAGCAGTTCTTC.

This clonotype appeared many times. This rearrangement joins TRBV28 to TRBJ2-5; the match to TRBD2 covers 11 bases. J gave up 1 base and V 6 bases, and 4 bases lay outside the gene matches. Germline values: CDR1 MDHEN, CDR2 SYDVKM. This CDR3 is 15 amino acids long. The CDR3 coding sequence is TGTGCCAGCAGACCCGGGACTAGCGGCCAAGAGACCCAGTACTTC. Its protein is CASRPGTSGQETQYF.

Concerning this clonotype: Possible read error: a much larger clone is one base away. As DNA, the CDR3 is TGTGCCAGATCCCGGGGGAAAGAGACCCAGTGCTTC. Encoded protein: CARSRGKETQCF. The rearrangement joins TRBV2 to TRBJ2-5; TRBD2 is a possible D gene (6 bases). CDR3 length equals 12 residues. Per germline, CDR1 SNHLY and CDR2 FYNNEI.

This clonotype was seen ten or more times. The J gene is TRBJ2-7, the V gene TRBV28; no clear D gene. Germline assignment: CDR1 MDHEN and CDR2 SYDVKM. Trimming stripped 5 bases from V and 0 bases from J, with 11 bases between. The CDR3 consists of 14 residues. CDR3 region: CASSEENNSYEQYF. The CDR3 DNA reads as TGTGCCAGCAGTGAGGAAAACAACTCCTACGAGCAGTACTTC.

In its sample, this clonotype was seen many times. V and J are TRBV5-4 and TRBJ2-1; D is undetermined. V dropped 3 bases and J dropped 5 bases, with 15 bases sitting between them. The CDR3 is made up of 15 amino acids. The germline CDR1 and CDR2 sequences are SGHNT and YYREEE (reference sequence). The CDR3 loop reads CASSSPVRPNNEQFF. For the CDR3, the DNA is TGTGCCAGCAGCTCCCCCGTAAGACCTAACAATGAGCAGTTCTTC. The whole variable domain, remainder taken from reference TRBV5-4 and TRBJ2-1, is ETGVTQSPTHLIKTRGQQVTLRCSSQSGHNTVSWYQQALGQGPQFIFQYYREEENGRGNFPPRFSGLQFPNYSSELNVNALELDDSALYLCASSSPVRPNNEQFFGPGTRLTVL.

The CDR3 bases are TGCGCCAGCAGCTTGCGGGGGAGTGAGCAGTTCTTC. It is translated as CASSLRGSEQFF. The chain couples TRBV5-1 to TRBJ2-1; D may be TRBD2 (6 bases). Trimming took off 1 base at V and 9 bases at J, with 8 bases between the two ends. The germline V gene encodes CDR1 SGHRS and CDR2 YFSETQ. The CDR3 consists of 12 residues.

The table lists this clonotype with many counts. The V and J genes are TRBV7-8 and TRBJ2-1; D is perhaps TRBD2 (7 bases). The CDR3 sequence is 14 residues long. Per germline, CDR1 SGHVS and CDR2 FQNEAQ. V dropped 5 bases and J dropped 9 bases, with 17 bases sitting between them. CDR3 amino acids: CASSIRKGGAEQFF. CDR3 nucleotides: TGTGCCAGCAGCATCCGGAAGGGGGGGGCTGAGCAGTTCTTC.